This TCR beta chain came from a study of blood T cell repertoires in COVID-19. Study at large: COVID-19 samples from acute and convalescent phases originated in the United States, Italy and Spain.

This clone was seen a few times. Germline V gene sequence: CDR1 SEHNR, CDR2 FQNEAQ (reference sequence). V was cut by 6 bases and J by 4 bases, with 13 bases left in between. The CDR3 has 13 amino acids. The authors' processing: It was from reference gene primer amplification that nucleated cell counts were estimated. Generated by immunoSEQ multiplex PCR, the TCRdb table keeps only in-frame clones and is missing some. The V and J calls and the clone size are those of that table, but D and trimming were determined from the DNA. The sample comprises about 200,000 clones, roughly nine tenths of which are singletons, and roughly 0.78% rests with the top ten.

The receptor comes from a woman in her 70s with acute or convalescent COVID-19. Material: peripheral blood. The genes are TRBV7-9 and TRBJ2-7, with a tentative D call TRBD1 (5 bases). Here the CDR3 reads CASSKPDRYEQYF. Written as DNA, the CDR3 is TGTGCCAGCAGTAAACCTGACAGATACGAGCAGTACTTC.